These 5 T cell receptor beta chains came from one sample sequenced in a study of Ad26.COV2.S vaccination and SARS-CoV-2 variants. Sequencing was performed with immunoSEQ multiplex PCR; in TCRdb, only in-frame clones are kept and a portion is missing. This sample has around 370,000 clones; 92% occur once, and the top ten carry around 4%. The sequences come from peripheral blood, collected after recovery from COVID-19. These receptors were collected from a human donor who had recovered from COVID-19.

The V gene is TRBV6-1, the J gene TRBJ2-3, with 14 bases identical to TRBD2. Germline CDR1 MNHNS, CDR2 SASEGT. V lost 4 bases, J lost 5 bases, and 5 bases stayed unmatched. The CDR3 loop spans 16 amino acids. The CDR3, as DNA: TGTGCCAGCAGTGCGACTAGCGGGGGGGCCGTAGATACGCAGTATTTT. Amino acids: CASSATSGGAVDTQYF.

The V call is TRBV27, the J call TRBJ2-1; TRBD2 is a possible D gene (5 bases). Germline-derived CDR1 and CDR2 are MNHEY and SMNVEV (reference sequence). Trimming stripped 3 bases from V and 2 bases from J, with 8 bases between. The CDR3 has 14 residues. The CDR3 bases are TGTGCCAGCAGTTTTCGGGAACCCTACAATGAGCAGTTCTTC. Protein: CASSFREPYNEQFF.

This chain uses TRBV6-5 with TRBJ2-7, with TRBD1 matching over 7 bases. The CDR3 is 15 residues long. Unmatched junction bases numbered 13, after V lost 5 bases and J lost 6 bases. Germline values: CDR1 MNHEY, CDR2 SVGAGI. The CDR3 sequence is CASSNLDREWGEQYF. As DNA, the CDR3 is TGTGCCAGCAGTAACCTAGACAGGGAATGGGGCGAGCAGTACTTC.

This clone was observed a single time. The chain links TRBV6-2 or TRBV6-3 to TRBJ1-5, with a tentative D call TRBD1 (5 bases). The CDR3 is made up of 16 amino acids. V was clipped by 6 bases and J by 3 bases, with 18 bases between them. The germline V gene has CDR1 MNHEY and CDR2 SVGEGT. The CDR3 nucleotides are TGTGCCAGCAGCCGTCCCTCGGGGGGGATCAATCAGCCCCAGCATTTT. It yields the protein CASSRPSGGINQPQHF.

This chain links TRBV7-9 with TRBJ1-1; D not certain. CDR1 and CDR2 from the germline V gene are SEHNR and FQNEAQ (reference sequence). V lost 0 bases to trimming and J lost 5 bases, with 10 bases between them. This CDR3 comprises 14 residues. CDR3 residues: CASSLAGRGTEAFF. CDR3 nucleotide sequence: TGTGCCAGCAGCTTAGCAGGGAGAGGGACTGAAGCTTTCTTT. Drawing the rest from reference TRBV7-9 and TRBJ1-1, the complete variable domain is DTGVSQNPRHKITKRGQNVTFRCDPISEHNRLYWYRQTLGQGPEFLTYFQNEAQLEKSRLLSDRFSAERPKGSFSTLEIQRTEQGDSAMYLCASSLAGRGTEAFFGQGTRLTVV.